The 12 T cell receptor beta chains below all came from one sample that was sequenced in a study of T cells in Graves' hyperthyroidism and ophthalmopathy. Template material for amplifying TCR beta CDR3 regions consisted of RNA transcripts. HTBI primers drove first-round RT-PCR of the TCR CDR3. MiXCR was run by TCRdb on the multiplex PCR reads, yielding one entry per CDR3 protein. The top ten clones hold around 17% of a sample with some 500,000 distinct CDR3 sequences, about an eighth of them seen once. The specimen sequenced was blood. These receptors were collected from a woman under 30 with Graves' hyperthyroidism.

The table lists this clonotype with many counts. J is TRBJ2-5 and V is TRBV6-1; a possible D gene is TRBD2 (6 bases). The germline V gene encodes CDR1 MNHNS and CDR2 SASEGT. The CDR3 spans 16 residues. Trimming left V 1 base short and J 4 bases short, with 16 bases between. The CDR3 region is CASSEVGPGVGETQYF. The CDR3 DNA is TGTGCCAGCAGTGAAGTGGGTCCGGGAGTTGGAGAGACCCAGTACTTC.

The J gene is TRBJ1-2, the V gene TRBV19; 9 nucleotides match TRBD1. CDR1 is LNHDA, CDR2 SQIVND, per germline (reference sequence). CDR3 size: 13 residues. Trimming at V came to 7 bases and at J to 4 bases, leaving 4 bases not matched to a gene. DNA for the CDR3: TGTGCCAGTACTCAGACAGGGGGCTATGGCTACACCTTC. It codes for CASTQTGGYGYTF.

The chain links TRBV4-1 to TRBJ2-7, with D unclear. V dropped 4 bases and J dropped 1 base, with 14 bases sitting between them. The length of the CDR3 is 15 residues. Germline V gene lookup returns CDR1 MGHRA and CDR2 YSYEKL. This chain's CDR3 is CASSPQAHGSYEQYF. CDR3 DNA sequence: TGCGCCAGCAGCCCCCAAGCCCACGGGTCCTACGAGCAGTACTTC.

This clonotype appeared many times. V is TRBV19 and J is TRBJ1-1; tentatively, D is TRBD1 (5 bases). The germline V gene has CDR1 LNHDA and CDR2 SQIVND (reference sequence). With 7 bases removed from V and 5 bases from J, the gap between germline ends came to 23 bases. The CDR3 is 16 residues long. The CDR3 region is CASIPMGRRSGTEAFF. CDR3 bases: TGTGCCAGTATCCCCATGGGCCGTAGGTCAGGGACTGAAGCTTTCTTT.

This clonotype has ten or more counts. The V call is TRBV30, the J call TRBJ1-4, with D possibly being TRBD1 (5 bases). Germline loops: CDR1 GTSNPN, CDR2 SVGIG (reference sequence). The CDR3 totals 14 residues. The V end lost 2 bases, the J end lost 8 bases, and 15 bases lay between the germline ends. The CDR3 spells CAWSMDRDREKLFF. The CDR3 region has the DNA TGTGCCTGGAGTATGGATAGGGACCGGGAAAAACTGTTTTTT.

The chain is built from TRBV12-5 and TRBJ1-6; 9 bases agree with TRBD1. The ends lost 5 bases at V and 7 bases at J; junction bases unmatched: 6. The germline gives CDR1 LGHNT, CDR2 FRNRAP. The CDR3 loop spans 15 amino acids. As DNA, the CDR3 is TGTGCTAGTGGTCTGGGACAGGGAAAAAATTCACCCCTCCACTTT. The encoded protein is CASGLGQGKNSPLHF. The variable domain in full, with the rest retrieved from reference TRBV12-5 and TRBJ1-6, is DARVTQTPRHKVTEMGQEVTMRCQPILGHNTVFWYRQTMMQGLELLAYFRNRAPLDDSGMPKDRFSAEMPDATLATLKIQPSEPRDSAVYFCASGLGQGKNSPLHFGNGTRLTVT.

This clonotype was seen many times. The chain couples TRBV5-5 to TRBJ2-1; D perhaps matches TRBD2 (6 bases). The CDR3 is made up of 15 amino acids. Trimming removed 6 bases at V and 10 bases at J, with 23 bases between. Per the germline V gene, CDR1 is SGHKS and CDR2 is YYEKEE (reference sequence). The CDR3 DNA is TGTGCCAGCACCCCCTCGGAGACGGGAGCAGGGGAGCAGTTCTTC. Translated: CASTPSETGAGEQFF.

This clonotype came up many times. The chain recombines TRBV12-3 or TRBV12-4 with TRBJ1-4, with D perhaps matching TRBD1 (6 bases). V dropped 5 bases and J dropped 5 bases, with 12 bases sitting between them. The CDR3 totals 14 residues. Here the CDR3 DNA reads TGTGCCAGCAGTCTCACAGGACAGAATGAAAAACTGTTTTTT. It specifies CASSLTGQNEKLFF.

This clonotype was observed at least ten times. V is TRBV5-1 and J is TRBJ2-3; D is perhaps TRBD2 (5 bases). The CDR3 has 15 amino acids. Germline CDR1 and CDR2: SGHRS and YFSETQ. V lost 0 bases and J 5 bases, leaving 13 bases between the germline ends. CDR3 sequence reads: CASSLEGLPGDTQYF. DNA for the CDR3: TGCGCCAGCAGCTTGGAAGGACTCCCAGGAGATACGCAGTATTTT. Looking up the rest from reference TRBV5-1 and TRBJ2-3 gives the full variable domain: KAGVTQTPRYLIKTRGQQVTLSCSPISGHRSVSWYQQTPGQGLQFLFEYFSETQRNKGNFPGRFSGRQFSNSRSEMNVSTLELGDSALYLCASSLEGLPGDTQYFGPGTRLTVL.

There are many counts of this clonotype. This chain uses TRBV12-3 or TRBV12-4 with TRBJ1-3; D is unclear. V lost 3 bases, J lost 0 bases, and 12 bases lay in between. The CDR3 is made up of 16 amino acids. The DNA of the CDR3 is TGTGCCAGCAGTTTTACGGGTCTCTACTCTGGAAACACCATATATTTT. Amino acid sequence: CASSFTGLYSGNTIYF.

This clonotype was seen at least ten times. The V and J genes are TRBV29-1 and TRBJ1-1, with D possibly being TRBD1 (5 bases). The CDR3 extends over 13 amino acids. Germline CDR1 SQVTM, CDR2 ANQGSEA. Trimming left V 5 bases short and J 5 bases short, with 15 bases between. The CDR3 nucleotides are TGCAGCGTTTCGTTTTCCGGGGGGACTGAAGCTTTCTTT. Protein: CSVSFSGGTEAFF.

Many counts were recorded for this clonotype. The rearrangement links TRBV27 to TRBJ1-2, with D unresolved. The V end lost 6 bases, the J end lost 0 bases, and 8 bases lay between the germline ends. In germline, CDR1 is MNHEY, CDR2 SMNVEV (reference sequence). CDR3 length equals 13 residues. Here the CDR3 reads CASRGSANYGYTF. The CDR3 nucleotides read TGTGCCAGCAGGGGGTCGGCTAACTATGGCTACACCTTC.